This TCR beta chain was documented in a study of T-cell reconstitution after alpha-beta-depleted transplantation in children. Unique molecular identifiers were incorporated into the prepared TCRbeta library. From the PCR reads, TCRdb called clonotypes with MiXCR, one entry per CDR3 protein. The sample has approximately 590,000 distinct CDR3 sequences; about 11% are singletons. This clonotype was counted many times. The germline V and J ends were trimmed by 2 bases and 4 bases, with 12 bases remaining between them. The CDR3 covers 15 residues. This clonotype was obtained from a human donor who donated a stem cell graft to a child with acute myeloid leukemia. The V and J genes are TRBV12-3 or TRBV12-4 and TRBJ2-1; no clear D gene. The sample here was PBMCs from the stem cell graft donor, taken from the stem cell graft. This CDR3 reads CASSLRPSPYNEQFF. CDR3 sequence (DNA): TGTGCCAGCAGTTTAAGGCCTAGTCCGTACAATGAGCAGTTCTTC.